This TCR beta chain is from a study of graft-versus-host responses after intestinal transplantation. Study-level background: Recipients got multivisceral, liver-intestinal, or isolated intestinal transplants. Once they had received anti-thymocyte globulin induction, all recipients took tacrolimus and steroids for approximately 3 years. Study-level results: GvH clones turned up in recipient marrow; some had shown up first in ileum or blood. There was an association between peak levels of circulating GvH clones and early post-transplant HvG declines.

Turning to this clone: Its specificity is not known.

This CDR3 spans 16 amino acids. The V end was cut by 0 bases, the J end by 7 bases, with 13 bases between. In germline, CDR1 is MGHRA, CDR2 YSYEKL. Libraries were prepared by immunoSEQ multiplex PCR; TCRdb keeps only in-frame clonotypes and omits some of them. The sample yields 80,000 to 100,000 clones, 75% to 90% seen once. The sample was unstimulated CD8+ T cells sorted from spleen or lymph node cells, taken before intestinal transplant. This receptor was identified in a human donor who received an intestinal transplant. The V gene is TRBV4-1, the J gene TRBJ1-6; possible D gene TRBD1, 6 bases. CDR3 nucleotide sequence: TGCGCCAGCAGCCAAGATCGTGGGACACAGAATTCACCCCTCCACTTT. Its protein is CASSQDRGTQNSPLHF.